A selection of T cell receptor beta chains follows, all from one sample in a study of blood T cell repertoires in COVID-19. Assay used: immunoSEQ multiplex PCR; TCRdb lists only in-frame clones, some missing. The sample carries over 8,500 clones, 84% recorded once. Input material: peripheral blood. These receptors originate from a man aged 45-65 years with active COVID-19. CDR3s include the opening cysteine and the closing phenylalanine or tryptophan. D genes are given only for firm matches. Rows give clone size only sometimes, using once, few, many, or a class for an expanded clone.

TRBJ2-2	-	TRBD1	TRBV6-5	TGTGCCAGCAGTTATGGGCCGACAGGGATCACCGGGGAGCTGTTTTTT	CASSYGPTGITGELFF
TRBJ2-1	-	TRBD2	TRBV30	TGTGCCTGGAGCGCGGGAGTTGAGCAGTTCTTC	CAWSAGVEQFF
TRBJ2-2	-	TRBD2	TRBV27	TGTGCCAGCAGTATAATAGCGGGAGTGAACACCGGGGAGCTGTTTTTT	CASSIIAGVNTGELFF
TRBJ2-1	few	-	TRBV5-6	TGTGCCAGCAGCTTTCTCAGTTTCGGGACTTTCAATGAGCAGTTCTTC	CASSFLSFGTFNEQFF
TRBJ2-7	once	TRBD2	TRBV13	TGTGCCAGCAGCTTAGGCGCGGGACTAGCGGAAAGCTCCTACGAGCAGTACTTC	CASSLGAGLAESSYEQYF
TRBJ2-1	-	-	TRBV29-1	TGCAGCCCAATTAAACATGGGAGCAATGAGCAGTTCTTC	CSPIKHGSNEQFF
TRBJ2-3	-	-	TRBV4-2	TGTGCCAGCAGCCAAGAGGCAGGGGTGAGGGAACCCCTTACAGATACGCAGTATTTT	CASSQEAGVREPLTDTQYF
TRBJ2-7	-	TRBD1	TRBV5-8	TGTGCCAGCAGCCCTAGGACAGGCCTCTCCTACGAGCAGTACTTC	CASSPRTGLSYEQYF
TRBJ1-1	-	-	TRBV6-5	TGTGCCAGCAGTCCTCAGGGGAACACTGAAGCTTTCTTT	CASSPQGNTEAFF
TRBJ2-3	once	-	TRBV9	TGTGCCAGCAGCGTAGACGGTACTACAGATACGCAGTATTTT	CASSVDGTTDTQYF
TRBJ2-7	-	TRBD1	TRBV20-1	TGCAGTGCTAGTCTCCCAGGGGGCCCCTACGAGCAGTACTTC	CSASLPGGPYEQYF
TRBJ2-1	-	TRBD2	TRBV5-1	TGCGCCAGCAGCTTTAGAACCGGGACTAGTCTAATTGAGCAGTTCTTC	CASSFRTGTSLIEQFF
TRBJ2-7	-	TRBD1	TRBV11-2	TGTGCCAGCAGAGACAGGGGTATCTACGAGCAGTACTTC	CASRDRGIYEQYF
TRBJ2-1	-	TRBD2	TRBV6-5	TGTGCCAGCAGCCCACTAGCGTTGTCCTACAATGAGCAGTTCTTC	CASSPLALSYNEQFF
TRBJ2-1	medium-sized	TRBD2	TRBV7-7	TGTGCCAGCAGCTTGGCCCCTAGCGGATACAATGAGCAGTTCTTC	CASSLAPSGYNEQFF
TRBJ1-1	-	-	TRBV7-3	TGTGCCAGCAGCTTAACTGTCCTCTCAGGGCAGGTCACTGAAGCTTTCTTT	CASSLTVLSGQVTEAFF
TRBJ2-1	once	TRBD2	TRBV4-1	TGCGCCAGCAGCCAAGAGGGGACTAGCGGGAACAATGAGCAGTTCTTC	CASSQEGTSGNNEQFF
TRBJ2-3	-	TRBD1	TRBV24-1	TGTGCCACCAAGGGGCAGGGGGGCACAGATACGCAGTATTTT	CATKGQGGTDTQYF
TRBJ2-7	-	TRBD1	TRBV19	TGTGCCAGTAGTGGCCGCCGGGACAGGGGCTCCTACGAGCAGTACTTC	CASSGRRDRGSYEQYF
TRBJ1-3	-	-	TRBV3-1/TRBV3-2	TGTGCCAGCAGCCAAGATAGTCCCAACTACTCTGGAAACACCATATATTTT	CASSQDSPNYSGNTIYF
TRBJ2-2	-	TRBD1	TRBV19	TGTGCCACCAGGGACAGGAGTAACACCGGGGAGCTGTTTTTT	CATRDRSNTGELFF
TRBJ2-7	-	TRBD1	TRBV28	TGTGCCAGCAGTTTAAATTTGCGGACAGGGGACTACGAGCAGTACTTC	CASSLNLRTGDYEQYF
TRBJ2-2	-	TRBD1	TRBV13	TGTGCCAGCAGCGAACGGACAGGGTCCACCGGGGAGCTGTTTTTT	CASSERTGSTGELFF
TRBJ2-2	once	-	TRBV19	TGTGCCAGTAGGTTTGGGAGTCACACCGGGGAGCTGTTTTTT	CASRFGSHTGELFF
TRBJ1-5	few	-	TRBV3-1/TRBV3-2	TGTGCCAGCAGCCAAGGAATGGGGAGTAGCAATCAGCCCCAGCATTTT	CASSQGMGSSNQPQHF
TRBJ2-5	-	-	TRBV4-1	TGCGCCAGCAGCCGGCTCAGGGCTGGAGAGACCCAGTACTTC	CASSRLRAGETQYF
TRBJ2-1	-	-	TRBV29-1	TGCAGCGTTGAAACTAGACTCTCCTACAATGAGCAGTTCTTC	CSVETRLSYNEQFF
TRBJ1-1	large	-	TRBV29-1	TGCAGCGTCGGGGAGAACACTGAAGCTTTCTTT	CSVGENTEAFF
TRBJ2-1	once	TRBD2	TRBV7-9	TGTGCCAGCAGGGGTCGGGAGGAACGCTCCTACAATGAGCAGTTCTTC	CASRGREERSYNEQFF
TRBJ1-5	few	TRBD1	TRBV28	TGTGCCAGCAGTCTCGGACAGGTTCATCAGCCCCAGCATTTT	CASSLGQVHQPQHF
TRBJ2-7	-	TRBD2	TRBV4-2	TGTGCCAGCAGCCAAGATGTACTAGCGGGAGGCTACGAGCAGTACTTC	CASSQDVLAGGYEQYF
TRBJ2-3	-	-	TRBV7-2	TGTGCCAGCAGCTTAGCGCTCGGTGCGGTATATACGCAGTATTTT	CASSLALGAVYTQYF
TRBJ2-7	-	TRBD1	TRBV2	TGTGCCAGCGGGGACAGGGGACACTACGAGCAGTACTTC	CASGDRGHYEQYF
TRBJ2-7	-	-	TRBV7-2	TGTGCCAGCAGCTTAAGGCAGGCGAGCTCCTACGAGCAGTACTTC	CASSLRQASSYEQYF
TRBJ2-1	once	-	TRBV4-1	TGCGCCAGCAGCCAAGATGGGGTCCCGGGATTCTCCTACAATGAGCAGTTCTTC	CASSQDGVPGFSYNEQFF
TRBJ1-1	-	-	TRBV11-2	TGTGCCAGCAGCTTGGGAGGTAATGAAGCTTTCTTT	CASSLGGNEAFF
TRBJ2-1	-	TRBD1	TRBV12-3/TRBV12-4	TGTGCCAGCAGTTTTGACAGGGACAATGAGCAGTTCTTC	CASSFDRDNEQFF
TRBJ2-3	-	-	TRBV11-2	TGTGCCAGCAGCTTAGAGTGGTCGCGCGGAGATACGCAGTATTTT	CASSLEWSRGDTQYF
TRBJ1-1	-	TRBD1	TRBV7-9	TGTGCCAGCAGCTTAGAAATGGGACAGGGCGGCCCTGAAGCTTTCTTT	CASSLEMGQGGPEAFF
TRBJ2-2	-	TRBD2	TRBV28	TGTGCCAGCAGTACTACGTGGGGGGGACGCACCGGGGAGCTGTTTTTT	CASSTTWGGRTGELFF
TRBJ1-1	medium-sized	TRBD1	TRBV7-9	TGTGCCAGCAGCGGTGAAGGACAGGGCCACATGAACACTGAAGCTTTCTTT	CASSGEGQGHMNTEAFF
TRBJ2-7	once	TRBD1	TRBV3-1/TRBV3-2	TGTGCCAGCAGCCATGGGACAGGGGTGGCCTACGAGCAGTACTTC	CASSHGTGVAYEQYF
TRBJ2-2	-	TRBD2	TRBV10-3	TGTGCCATCAGTGTGCCGGGACTAGCGGGATCCTACACCGGGGAGCTGTTTTTT	CAISVPGLAGSYTGELFF